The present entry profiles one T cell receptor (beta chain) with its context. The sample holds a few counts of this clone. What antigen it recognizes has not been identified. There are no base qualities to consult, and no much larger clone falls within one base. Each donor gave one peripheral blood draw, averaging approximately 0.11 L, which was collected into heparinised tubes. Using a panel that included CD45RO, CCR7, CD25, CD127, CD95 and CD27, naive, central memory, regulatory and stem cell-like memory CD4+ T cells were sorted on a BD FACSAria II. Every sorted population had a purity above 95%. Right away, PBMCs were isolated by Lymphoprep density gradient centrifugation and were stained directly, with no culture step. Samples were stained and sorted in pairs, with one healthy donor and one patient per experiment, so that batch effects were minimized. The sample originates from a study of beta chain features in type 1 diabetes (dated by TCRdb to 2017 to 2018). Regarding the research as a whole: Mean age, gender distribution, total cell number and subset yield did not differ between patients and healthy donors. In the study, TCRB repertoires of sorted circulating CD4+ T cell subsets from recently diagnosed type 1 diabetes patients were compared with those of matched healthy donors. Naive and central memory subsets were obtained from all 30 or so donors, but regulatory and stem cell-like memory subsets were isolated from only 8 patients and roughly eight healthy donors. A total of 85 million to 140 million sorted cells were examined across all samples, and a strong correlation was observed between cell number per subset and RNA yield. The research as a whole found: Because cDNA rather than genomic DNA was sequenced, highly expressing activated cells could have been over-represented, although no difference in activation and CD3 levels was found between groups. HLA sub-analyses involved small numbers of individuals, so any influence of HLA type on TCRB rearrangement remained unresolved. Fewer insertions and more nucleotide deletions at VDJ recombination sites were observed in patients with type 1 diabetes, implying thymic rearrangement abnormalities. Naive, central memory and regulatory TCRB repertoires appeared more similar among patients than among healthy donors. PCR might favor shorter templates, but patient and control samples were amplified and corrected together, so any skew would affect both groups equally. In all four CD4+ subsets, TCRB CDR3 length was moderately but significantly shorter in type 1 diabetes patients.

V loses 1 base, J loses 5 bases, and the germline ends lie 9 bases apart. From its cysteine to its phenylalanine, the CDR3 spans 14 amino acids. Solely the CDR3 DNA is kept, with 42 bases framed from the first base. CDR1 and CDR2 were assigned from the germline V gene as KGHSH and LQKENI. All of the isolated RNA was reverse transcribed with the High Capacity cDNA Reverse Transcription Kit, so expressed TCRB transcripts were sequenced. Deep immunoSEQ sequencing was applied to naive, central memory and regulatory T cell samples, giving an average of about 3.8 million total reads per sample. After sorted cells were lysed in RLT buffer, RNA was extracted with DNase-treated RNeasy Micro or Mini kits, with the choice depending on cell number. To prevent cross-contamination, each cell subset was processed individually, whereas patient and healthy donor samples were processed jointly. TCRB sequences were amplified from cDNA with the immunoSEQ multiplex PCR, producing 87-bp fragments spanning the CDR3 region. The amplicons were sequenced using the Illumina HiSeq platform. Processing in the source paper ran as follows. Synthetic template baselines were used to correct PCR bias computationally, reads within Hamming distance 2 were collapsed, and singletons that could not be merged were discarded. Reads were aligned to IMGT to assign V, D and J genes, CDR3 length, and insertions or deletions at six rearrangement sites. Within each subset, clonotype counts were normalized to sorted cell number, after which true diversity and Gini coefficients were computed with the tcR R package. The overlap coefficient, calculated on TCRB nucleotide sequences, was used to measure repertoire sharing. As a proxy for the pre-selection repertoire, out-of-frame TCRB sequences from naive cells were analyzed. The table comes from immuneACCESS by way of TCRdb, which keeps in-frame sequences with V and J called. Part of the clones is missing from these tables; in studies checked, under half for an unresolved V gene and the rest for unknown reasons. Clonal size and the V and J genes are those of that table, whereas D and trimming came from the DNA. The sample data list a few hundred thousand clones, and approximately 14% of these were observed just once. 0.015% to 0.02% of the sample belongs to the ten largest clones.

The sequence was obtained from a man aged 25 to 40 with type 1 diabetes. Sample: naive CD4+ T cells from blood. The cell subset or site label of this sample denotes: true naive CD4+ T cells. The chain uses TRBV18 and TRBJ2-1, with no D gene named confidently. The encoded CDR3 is CASSPLAADNEQFF. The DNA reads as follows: TGTGCCAGCTCACCACTGGCGGCTGACAATGAGCAGTTCTTC.